This entry lists 18 T cell receptor beta chains sequenced from one sample in a study of beta chain features in type 1 diabetes. The study reverse transcribed the entire isolated RNA, so it sequenced expressed TCRB transcripts. TCRdb's copy holds only in-frame clones and misses some; the assay was immunoSEQ multiplex PCR. This table holds about 290,000 clones, 8% found once. Sequencing input: central memory CD4+ T cells from blood. These receptors all stem from a woman aged 18-29 years in good health.

This clone was seen a handful of times. This rearrangement joins TRBV9 to TRBJ2-1; no reliable D call. Germline-derived CDR1 and CDR2 are SGDLS and YYNGEE. Trimming took 2 bases from V and 8 from J, leaving 14 bases between them. The CDR3 is made up of 14 amino acids. The CDR3 spells CASSVSWSVDEQFF. The CDR3 DNA reads as TGTGCCAGCAGCGTTAGTTGGTCGGTCGATGAGCAGTTCTTC.

This clone showed up just a few times. V is TRBV5-1 and J is TRBJ1-2; D is ambiguous. Trimming removed 0 bases at V and 5 bases at J, with 17 bases between. The CDR3 has 16 amino acids. Germline V gene sequence: CDR1 SGHRS, CDR2 YFSETQ. The CDR3 here is CASSLVTVGTPYGYTF. CDR3 in DNA: TGCGCCAGCAGCTTGGTAACGGTGGGAACGCCTTATGGCTACACCTTC.

This rearrangement joins TRBV19 to TRBJ2-6; no clear D gene. V was trimmed by 5 bases and J by 0 bases, leaving 8 bases between them. Germline CDR1 LNHDA, CDR2 SQIVND (reference sequence). This CDR3 is 15 amino acids long. The CDR3 is CASSAYSSGANVLTF. As DNA, the CDR3 is TGTGCCAGTAGTGCCTATTCCTCTGGGGCCAACGTCCTGACTTTC.

This clone was recorded a few times. The gene calls are TRBV2 and TRBJ2-5; D is ambiguous. Germline CDR1 reads SNHLY; CDR2 reads FYNNEI. The V and J ends lost 1 base and 0 bases respectively, with 12 bases between them. The CDR3 has 16 residues. The CDR3 protein is CASSEGLRPYQETQYF. CDR3 sequence (DNA): TGTGCCAGCAGTGAAGGGTTGCGACCGTACCAAGAGACCCAGTACTTC.

The chain couples TRBV6-6 to TRBJ2-5; a possible D gene is TRBD2 (6 bases). Looked up from germline, CDR1 is MNHNY and CDR2 is SVGAGI (reference sequence). Trimming took off 2 bases at V and 11 bases at J, with 21 bases between the two ends. CDR3 length: 15 amino acids. CDR3 sequence (DNA): TGTGCCAGCAGTTACGGTGGTCAGCGTAGTCGGGAGCAGTACTTC. Its protein product is CASSYGGQRSREQYF.

This clone has only a few counts. The gene calls are TRBV29-1 and TRBJ2-5; maybe TRBD2 (5 bases). V lost 2 bases, J lost 6 bases, and 7 bases lay in between. Germline lookup yields CDR1 SQVTM and CDR2 ANQGSEA. CDR3 length: 11 amino acids. The CDR3 is CSVERGKTQYF. The CDR3 nucleotides are TGCAGCGTTGAACGGGGAAAGACCCAGTACTTC.

The rearrangement uses TRBV7-9 and TRBJ2-1; 7 bases match TRBD1. Losses at the gene ends were 5 bases for V and 13 bases for J; bases not matched to a gene: 8. Germline V gene lookup returns CDR1 SEHNR and CDR2 FQNEAQ (reference sequence). This CDR3 is 12 amino acids long. CDR3 region: CASSRDRVIQFF. The CDR3 coding sequence is TGTGCCAGCAGCCGCGACAGGGTCATCCAGTTCTTC. Complete variable domain (other parts from reference TRBV7-9 and TRBJ2-1): DTGVSQNPRHKITKRGQNVTFRCDPISEHNRLYWYRQTLGQGPEFLTYFQNEAQLEKSRLLSDRFSAERPKGSFSTLEIQRTEQGDSAMYLCASSRDRVIQFFGPGTRLTVL.

The V call is TRBV7-2, the J call TRBJ2-7, with TRBD1 matching 9 bases. This CDR3 is 13 amino acids long. Trimming removed 9 bases from V and 5 bases from J; junction bases left unmatched: 8. Germline loops: CDR1 SGHTA, CDR2 FQGNSA. In DNA form, the CDR3 reads TGTGCCAGTAGAGGACAGGGGCTCGACGAGCAGTACTTC. Its protein product is CASRGQGLDEQYF.

The J gene is TRBJ1-3, the V gene TRBV5-4; D remains ambiguous. There are 12 residues in the CDR3. The germline gives CDR1 SGHNT, CDR2 YYREEE (reference sequence). V lost 4 bases, J lost 10 bases, and 12 bases lay in between. The CDR3 DNA reads TGTGCCAGCAGCGTCGACCGTAGGACCATATATTTT. Translation gives CASSVDRRTIYF. Full variable domain (missing parts from reference TRBV5-4 and TRBJ1-3): ETGVTQSPTHLIKTRGQQVTLRCSSQSGHNTVSWYQQALGQGPQFIFQYYREEENGRGNFPPRFSGLQFPNYSSELNVNALELDDSALYLCASSVDRRTIYFGEGSWLTVV.

The chain recombines TRBV7-9 with TRBJ2-5; TRBD1 agrees at 9 bases. This CDR3 has 15 residues. The V and J ends lost 4 bases and 3 bases, in that order; junction bases with no gene match: 6. Germline assignment: CDR1 SEHNR and CDR2 FQNEAQ (reference sequence). The DNA for the CDR3 is TGTGCCAGCAGCTCAACAGGGGGCAGAGAAGAGACCCAGTACTTC. Amino acid sequence: CASSSTGGREETQYF. The whole variable domain, remainder taken from reference TRBV7-9 and TRBJ2-5, is DTGVSQNPRHKITKRGQNVTFRCDPISEHNRLYWYRQTLGQGPEFLTYFQNEAQLEKSRLLSDRFSAERPKGSFSTLEIQRTEQGDSAMYLCASSSTGGREETQYFGPGTRLLVL.

The chain uses TRBV5-6 and TRBJ1-2; D may be TRBD1 (6 bases). Germline lookup yields CDR1 SGHDT and CDR2 YYEEEE. Trimming took off 3 bases at V and 6 bases at J, with 21 bases between the two ends. This CDR3 is built from 16 residues. The CDR3 spells CASSSRLGGDRNGYTF. CDR3 nucleotides: TGTGCCAGCAGCTCAAGATTAGGGGGAGATCGTAATGGCTACACCTTC.

The rearrangement links TRBV29-1 to TRBJ1-2, with TRBD1 matching 7 bases. CDR3 length: 14 amino acids. Germline CDR1 SQVTM, CDR2 ANQGSEA. V was clipped by 7 bases and J by 8 bases; unmatched bases: 16. The CDR3 here is CSAGTAMPAEGYTF. In DNA form, the CDR3 reads TGCAGCGCCGGGACAGCAATGCCGGCGGAGGGCTACACCTTC.

Only a few counts were recorded for this clone. V is TRBV28 and J is TRBJ2-7; a possible D gene is TRBD1 (6 bases). The V end lost 1 base, the J end lost 4 bases, and 11 bases lay between the germline ends. This CDR3 comprises 14 residues. CDR1 and CDR2 (germline): MDHEN, SYDVKM. CDR3 nucleotides: TGTGCCAGCAGTTTATTAGGGACAATATACGAGCAGTACTTC. Translated, it gives CASSLLGTIYEQYF.

The chain combines TRBV19 with TRBJ2-1; D gene ambiguous. The CDR3 contains 17 residues. The germline CDR1 and CDR2 sequences are LNHDA and SQIVND (reference sequence). Trimming stripped 5 bases from V and 0 bases from J, with 17 bases between. This CDR3 reads CASSHKFTRSSYNEQFF. The CDR3 DNA reads TGTGCCAGTAGTCATAAATTTACGAGGAGCTCCTACAATGAGCAGTTCTTC. The whole variable domain, remainder taken from reference TRBV19 and TRBJ2-1, is DGGITQSPKYLFRKEGQNVTLSCEQNLNHDAMYWYRQDPGQGLRLIYYSQIVNDFQKGDIAEGYSVSREKKESFPLTVTSAQKNPTAFYLCASSHKFTRSSYNEQFFGPGTRLTVL.

In its sample, this clone was seen a few times. The V and J genes are TRBV4-2 and TRBJ1-4, with a tentative D call TRBD1 (5 bases). CDR3 length equals 15 residues. The germline V gene encodes CDR1 LGHNA and CDR2 YNFKEQ. V was pared by 1 base and J by 6 bases, with 12 bases between. The CDR3 sequence: CASSQVGGLDEKLFF. CDR3 coding DNA: TGTGCCAGCAGCCAAGTCGGGGGATTAGATGAAAAACTGTTTTTT.

This clone was seen more than once but under ten times. This chain joins TRBV7-2 and TRBJ2-7; 8 bases are shared with TRBD2. Germline V lookup: CDR1 SGHTA, CDR2 FQGNSA. The CDR3 runs 16 residues. J was trimmed by 1 base and V by 2 bases; bases with no gene match: 7. CDR3 loop: CASSLQAGAPSYEQYF. The CDR3 DNA is TGTGCCAGCAGCTTACAAGCGGGAGCGCCTTCCTACGAGCAGTACTTC.

The table lists this clone with many counts. This chain joins TRBV14 and TRBJ2-5; 11 bases map to TRBD1. The V gene's germline CDR1 is SGHDN and CDR2 FVKESK. The CDR3 sequence is 17 residues long. V dropped 4 bases and J dropped 4; count of bases not matched to a gene: 11. The CDR3 nucleotides are TGTGCCAGCAGCCCTTTTCGGACAGGGGGCGCATCAGAGACCCAGTACTTC. It yields the protein CASSPFRTGGASETQYF.

The chain uses TRBV4-3 and TRBJ1-2, with TRBD1 matching over 7 bases. V shed 5 bases, J shed 5 bases, and the junction held 5 bases outside the gene matches. The germline gives CDR1 LGHNA, CDR2 YSLEER. This CDR3 region has 13 residues. The CDR3 bases are TGCGCCAGCAGCAGGGGGCAGGAGTATGGCTACACCTTC. Protein product: CASSRGQEYGYTF.